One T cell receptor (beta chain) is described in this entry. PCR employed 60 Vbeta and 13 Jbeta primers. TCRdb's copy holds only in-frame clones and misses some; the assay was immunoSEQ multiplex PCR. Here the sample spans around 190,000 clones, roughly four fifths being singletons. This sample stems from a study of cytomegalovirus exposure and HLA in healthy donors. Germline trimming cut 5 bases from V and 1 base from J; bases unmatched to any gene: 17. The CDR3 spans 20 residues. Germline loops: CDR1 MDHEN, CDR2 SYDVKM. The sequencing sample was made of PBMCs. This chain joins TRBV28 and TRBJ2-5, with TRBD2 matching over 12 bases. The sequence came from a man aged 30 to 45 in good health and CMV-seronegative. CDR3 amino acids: CASSLTGTGLAGPFQETQYF. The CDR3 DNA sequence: TGTGCCAGCAGTCTTACAGGGACCGGACTAGCGGGACCGTTCCAAGAGACCCAGTACTTC.